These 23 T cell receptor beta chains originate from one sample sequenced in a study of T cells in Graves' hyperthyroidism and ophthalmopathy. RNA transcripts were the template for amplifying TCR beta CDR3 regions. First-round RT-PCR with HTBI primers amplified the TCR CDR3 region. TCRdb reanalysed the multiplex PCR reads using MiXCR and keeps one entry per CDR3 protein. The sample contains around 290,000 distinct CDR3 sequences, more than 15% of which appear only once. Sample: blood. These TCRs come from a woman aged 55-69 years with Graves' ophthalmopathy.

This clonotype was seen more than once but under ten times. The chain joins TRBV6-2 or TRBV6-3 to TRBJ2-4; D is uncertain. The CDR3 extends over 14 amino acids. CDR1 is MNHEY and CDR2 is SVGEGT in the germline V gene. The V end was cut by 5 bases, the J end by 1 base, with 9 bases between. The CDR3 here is CASSTPWAKNIQYF. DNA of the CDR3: TGTGCCAGCAGTACACCTTGGGCCAAAAACATTCAGTACTTC.

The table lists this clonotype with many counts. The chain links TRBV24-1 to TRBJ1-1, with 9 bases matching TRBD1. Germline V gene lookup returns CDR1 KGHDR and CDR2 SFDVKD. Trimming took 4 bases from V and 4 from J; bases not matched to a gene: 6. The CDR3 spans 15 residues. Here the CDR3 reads CATSDGQGMGTEAFF. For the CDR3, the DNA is TGTGCCACCAGTGACGGACAGGGGATGGGCACTGAAGCTTTCTTT.

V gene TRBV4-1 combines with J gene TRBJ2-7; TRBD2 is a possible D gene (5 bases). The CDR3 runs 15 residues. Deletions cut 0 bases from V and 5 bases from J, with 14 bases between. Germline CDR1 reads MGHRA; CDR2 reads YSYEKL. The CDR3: CASSQERAVGDEQYF. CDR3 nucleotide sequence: TGCGCCAGCAGCCAAGAAAGGGCGGTGGGAGACGAGCAGTACTTC.

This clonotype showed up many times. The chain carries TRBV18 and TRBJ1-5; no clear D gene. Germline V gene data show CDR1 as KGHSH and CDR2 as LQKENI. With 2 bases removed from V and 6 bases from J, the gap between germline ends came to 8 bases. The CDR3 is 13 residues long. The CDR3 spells CASSPAEGQPQHF. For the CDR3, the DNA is TGTGCCAGCTCACCAGCGGAGGGTCAGCCCCAGCATTTT.

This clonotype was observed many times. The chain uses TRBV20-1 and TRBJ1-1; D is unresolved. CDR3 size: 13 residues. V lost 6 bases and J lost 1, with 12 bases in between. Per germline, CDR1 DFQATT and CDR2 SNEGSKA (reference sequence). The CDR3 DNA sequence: TGCAGTGCCGTCCCAATGAGGAACACTGAAGCTTTCTTT. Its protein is CSAVPMRNTEAFF.

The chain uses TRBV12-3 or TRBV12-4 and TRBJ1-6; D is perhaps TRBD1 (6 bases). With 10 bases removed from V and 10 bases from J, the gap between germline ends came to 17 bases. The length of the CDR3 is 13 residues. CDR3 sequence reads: CATRRAGASPLHF. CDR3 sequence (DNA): TGTGCCACACGAAGGGCAGGGGCATCACCCCTCCACTTT.

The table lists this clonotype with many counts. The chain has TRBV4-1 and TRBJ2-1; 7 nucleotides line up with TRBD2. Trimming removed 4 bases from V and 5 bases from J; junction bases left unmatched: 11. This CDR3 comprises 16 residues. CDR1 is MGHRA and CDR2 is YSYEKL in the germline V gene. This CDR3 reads CASSLPVGGSNNEQFF. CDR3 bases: TGCGCCAGCAGCCTCCCAGTGGGCGGGAGTAACAATGAGCAGTTCTTC.

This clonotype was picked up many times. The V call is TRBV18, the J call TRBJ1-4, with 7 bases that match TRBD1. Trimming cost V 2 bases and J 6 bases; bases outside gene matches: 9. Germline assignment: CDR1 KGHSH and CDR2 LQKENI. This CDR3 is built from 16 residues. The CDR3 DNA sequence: TGTGCCAGCTCACCATGGATTGGGACAGTTGATGAAAAACTGTTTTTT. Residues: CASSPWIGTVDEKLFF.

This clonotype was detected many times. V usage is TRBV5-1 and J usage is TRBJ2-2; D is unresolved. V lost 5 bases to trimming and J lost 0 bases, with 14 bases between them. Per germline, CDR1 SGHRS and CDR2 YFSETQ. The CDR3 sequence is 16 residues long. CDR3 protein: CASSLGVAANTGELFF. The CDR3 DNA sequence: TGCGCCAGCAGTCTTGGAGTCGCAGCGAACACCGGGGAGCTGTTTTTT.

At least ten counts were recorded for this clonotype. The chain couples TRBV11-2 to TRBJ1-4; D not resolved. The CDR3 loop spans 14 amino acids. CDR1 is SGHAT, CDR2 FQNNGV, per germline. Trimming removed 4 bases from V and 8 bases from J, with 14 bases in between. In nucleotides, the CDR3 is TGTGCCAGCAGCTCAAACGGATTGTTCGAAAAACTGTTTTTT. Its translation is CASSSNGLFEKLFF. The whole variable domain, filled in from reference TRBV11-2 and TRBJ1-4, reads EAGVAQSPRYKIIEKRQSVAFWCNPISGHATLYWYQQILGQGPKLLIQFQNNGVVDDSQLPKDRFSAERLKGVDSTLKIQPAKLEDSAVYLCASSSNGLFEKLFFGSGTQLSVL.

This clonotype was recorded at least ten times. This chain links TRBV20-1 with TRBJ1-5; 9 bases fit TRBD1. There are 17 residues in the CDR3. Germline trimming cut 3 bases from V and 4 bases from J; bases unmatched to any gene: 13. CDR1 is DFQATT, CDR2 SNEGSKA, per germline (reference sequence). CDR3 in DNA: TGCAGTGCTAGGGGGGGGTCGGGACAGGGTAAAAATCAGCCCCAGCATTTT. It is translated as CSARGGSGQGKNQPQHF.

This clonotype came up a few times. The CDR3 is CASSQQARGGNIQYF. For the CDR3, the DNA is TGCGCCAGCAGCCAACAAGCCCGGGGGGGAAACATTCAGTACTTC. The chain combines TRBV4-1 with TRBJ2-4; 8 bases align to TRBD2. The V and J ends lost 2 bases and 6 bases, in that order; junction bases with no gene match: 6. CDR1 MGHRA and CDR2 YSYEKL come from the germline V gene. This CDR3 is 15 amino acids long.

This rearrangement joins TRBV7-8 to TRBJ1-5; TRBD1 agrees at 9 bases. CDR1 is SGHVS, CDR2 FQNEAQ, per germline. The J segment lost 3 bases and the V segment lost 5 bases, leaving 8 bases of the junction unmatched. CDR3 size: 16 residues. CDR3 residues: CASSPRRDRDNQPQHF. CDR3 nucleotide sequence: TGTGCCAGCAGCCCCCGGCGGGACAGGGACAATCAGCCCCAGCATTTT.

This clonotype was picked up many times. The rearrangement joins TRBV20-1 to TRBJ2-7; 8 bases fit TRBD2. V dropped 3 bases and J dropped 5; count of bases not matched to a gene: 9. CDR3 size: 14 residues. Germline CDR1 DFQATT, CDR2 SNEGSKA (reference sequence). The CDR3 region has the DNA TGCAGTGCTAGCGATGTAGCGGGGCGGAACGAGCAGTACTTC. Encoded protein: CSASDVAGRNEQYF.

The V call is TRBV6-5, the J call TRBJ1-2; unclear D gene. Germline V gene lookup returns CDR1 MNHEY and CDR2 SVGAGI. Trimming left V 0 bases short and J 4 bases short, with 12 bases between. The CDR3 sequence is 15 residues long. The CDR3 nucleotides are TGTGCCAGCAGTTACTCGACCCTGGGAGGCTATGGCTACACCTTC. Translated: CASSYSTLGGYGYTF.

CDR3 sequence: CASSSLGQGRHTF. The CDR3, as DNA: TGTGCCAGCAGTTCTCTAGGACAGGGGCGGCACACCTTC. The chain combines TRBV28 with TRBJ1-2, with 9 bases lining up with TRBD1. The length of the CDR3 is 13 residues. The V segment lost 4 bases and the J segment 12 bases; nucleotides outside the gene matches: 9. Germline V gene data show CDR1 as MDHEN and CDR2 as SYDVKM.

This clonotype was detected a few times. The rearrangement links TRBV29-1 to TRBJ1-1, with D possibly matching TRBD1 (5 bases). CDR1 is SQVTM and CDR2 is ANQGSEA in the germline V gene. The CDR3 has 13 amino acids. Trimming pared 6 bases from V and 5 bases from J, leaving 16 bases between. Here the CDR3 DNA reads TGCAGCGTAGAGGGGCGTCCGAAGACTGAAGCTTTCTTT. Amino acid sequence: CSVEGRPKTEAFF.

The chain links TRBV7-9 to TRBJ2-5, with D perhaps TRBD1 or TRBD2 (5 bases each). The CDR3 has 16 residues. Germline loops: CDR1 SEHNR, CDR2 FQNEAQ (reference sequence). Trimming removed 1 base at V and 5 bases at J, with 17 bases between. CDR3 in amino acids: CASSLVRGPYWETQYF. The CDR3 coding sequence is TGTGCCAGCAGCTTAGTGAGGGGCCCTTATTGGGAGACCCAGTACTTC.

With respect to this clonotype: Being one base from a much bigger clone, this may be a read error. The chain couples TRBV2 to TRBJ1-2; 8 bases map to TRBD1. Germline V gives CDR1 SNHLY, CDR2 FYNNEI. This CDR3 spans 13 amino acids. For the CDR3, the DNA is TGTGCCGGCAGGAATACAGGGGGGGATGGCTACACCTTC. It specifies CAGRNTGGDGYTF.

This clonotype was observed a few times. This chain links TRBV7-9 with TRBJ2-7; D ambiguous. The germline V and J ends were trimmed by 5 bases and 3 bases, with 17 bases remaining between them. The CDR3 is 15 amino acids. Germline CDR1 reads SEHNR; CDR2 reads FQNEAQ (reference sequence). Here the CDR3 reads CASSPLGLQDYEQYF. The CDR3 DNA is TGTGCCAGCAGCCCCTTGGGCCTCCAAGACTACGAGCAGTACTTC.

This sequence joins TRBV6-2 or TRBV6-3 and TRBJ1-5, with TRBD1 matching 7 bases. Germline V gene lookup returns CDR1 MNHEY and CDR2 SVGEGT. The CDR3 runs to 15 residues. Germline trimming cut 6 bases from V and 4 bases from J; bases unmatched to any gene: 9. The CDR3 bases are TGTGCCAGCAGACACAGGGGAGGGTGGAATCAGCCCCAGCATTTT. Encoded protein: CASRHRGGWNQPQHF.

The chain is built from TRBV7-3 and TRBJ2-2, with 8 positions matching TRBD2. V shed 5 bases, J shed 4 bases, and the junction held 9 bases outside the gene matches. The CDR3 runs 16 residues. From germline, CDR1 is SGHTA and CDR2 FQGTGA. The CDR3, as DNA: TGTGCCAGCAGCACCCCTACTAGCGGAAGCACCGGGGAGCTGTTTTTT. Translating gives CASSTPTSGSTGELFF.

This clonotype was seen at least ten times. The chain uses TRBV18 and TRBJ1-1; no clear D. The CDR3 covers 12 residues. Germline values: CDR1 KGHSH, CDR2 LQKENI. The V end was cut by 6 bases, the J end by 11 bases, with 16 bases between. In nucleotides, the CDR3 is TGTGCCAGCTCCCCAGAACCCCGGAATGCTTTCTTT. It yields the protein CASSPEPRNAFF. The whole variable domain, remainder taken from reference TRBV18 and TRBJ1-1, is NAGVMQNPRHLVRRRGQEARLRCSPMKGHSHVYWYRQLPEEGLKFMVYLQKENIIDESGMPKERFSAEFPKEGPSILRIQQVVRGDSAAYFCASSPEPRNAFFGQGTRLTVV.